The clone carrying this T cell receptor beta chain came up many times. Its antigen is not identified. The data are from a study of read filtering for tumor transcriptome and immune sequencing. Study-level points and caveats: Even smaller IR-seq throughput identified most shared clonotypes.

From roughly 390 ng of RNA, a library with molecular barcoded alpha/delta and beta/gamma adaptors was made. One entry per CDR3 protein, called by TCRdb with MiXCR from the reads. Here the sample spans 40,000 to 50,000 distinct CDR3 sequences, around a fifth being singletons. Deletions cut 7 bases from V and 7 bases from J, with 22 bases between. The V gene's germline CDR1 is ENHRY and CDR2 SYGVKD. CDR3 length equals 16 residues. The source material was a population of CD138-negative cells sorted from bone marrow. The sequence came from a donor aged 40 or older with multiple myeloma. The chain joins TRBV10-3 to TRBJ2-2, with a tentative D call TRBD1 (7 bases). The CDR3 region is CAITDIGQGGNGELFF. The CDR3 DNA follows: TGTGCCATCACCGACATTGGCCAGGGGGGAAACGGGGAGCTGTTTTTT.